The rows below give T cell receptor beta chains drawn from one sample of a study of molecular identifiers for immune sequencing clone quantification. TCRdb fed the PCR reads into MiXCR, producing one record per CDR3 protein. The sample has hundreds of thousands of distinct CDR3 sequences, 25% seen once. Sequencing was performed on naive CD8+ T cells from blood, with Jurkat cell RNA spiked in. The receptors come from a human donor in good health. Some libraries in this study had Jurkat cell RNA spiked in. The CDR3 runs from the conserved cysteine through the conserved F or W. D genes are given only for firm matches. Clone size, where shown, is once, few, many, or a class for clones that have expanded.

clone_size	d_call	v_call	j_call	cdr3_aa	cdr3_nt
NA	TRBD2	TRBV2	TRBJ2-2	CASTPSSGGNTGELFF	TGTGCCAGCACCCCCTCTAGCGGGGGAAACACCGGGGAGCTGTTTTTT
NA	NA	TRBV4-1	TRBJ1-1	CASSQDRRRGTEAFF	TGCGCCAGCAGCCAAGATCGGCGCCGCGGGACTGAAGCTTTCTTT
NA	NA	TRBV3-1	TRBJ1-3	CASRADGTRAGNTIYF	TGTGCCAGCAGGGCAGATGGGACACGAGCTGGAAACACCATATATTTT
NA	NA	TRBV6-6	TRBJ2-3	CASSSDRTFPTDTQYF	TGTGCCAGCAGTTCAGATAGGACCTTTCCCACAGATACGCAGTATTTT
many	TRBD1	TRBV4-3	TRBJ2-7	CASSQDQRQGANEQYF	TGCGCCAGCAGCCAAGATCAACGACAGGGGGCTAACGAGCAGTACTTC
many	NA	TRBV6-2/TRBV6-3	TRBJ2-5	CASSLGKETQYF	TGTGCCAGCAGTTTGGGAAAAGAGACCCAGTACTTC
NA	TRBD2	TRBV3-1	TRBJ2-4	CASSQAIAGSENIQYF	TGTGCCAGCAGCCAAGCGATAGCGGGGAGCGAAAACATTCAGTACTTC
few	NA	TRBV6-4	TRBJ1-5	CASSTDRVTDYSNQPQHF	TGTGCCAGCAGTACCGACCGGGTGACGGACTATAGCAATCAGCCCCAGCATTTT
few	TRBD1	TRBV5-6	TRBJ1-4	CASSYRTGVFPGAELFF	TGTGCCAGCAGCTACAGGACAGGGGTCTTCCCCGGGGCAGAACTGTTTTTT
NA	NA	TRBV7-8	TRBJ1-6	CASSPRKGEWLHF	TGTGCCAGCAGTCCCCGCAAGGGGGAATGGCTCCACTTT
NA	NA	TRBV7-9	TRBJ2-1	CASSDSGQYNEQSF	TGTGCTAGCAGCGACTCAGGGCAGTACAATGAGCAGTCCTTC
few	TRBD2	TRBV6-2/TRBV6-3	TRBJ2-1	CASSPGGLDTEQFF	TGTGCCAGCAGCCCCGGGGGACTAGACACTGAGCAGTTCTTC
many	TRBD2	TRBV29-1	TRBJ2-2	CSVEAQEGEGTGELFF	TGCAGCGTTGAGGCGCAGGAAGGGGAGGGCACCGGGGAGCTGTTTTTT
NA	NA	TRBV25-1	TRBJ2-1	CASSGAVGSYNEQFF	TGTGCCAGCAGTGGAGCGGTAGGCTCCTACAATGAGCAGTTCTTC
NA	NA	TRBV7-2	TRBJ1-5	CARSSPGVGFNPPPHF	TGTGCCCGCAGCTCGCCAGGGGTGGGTTTCAATCCGCCCCCGCATTTT
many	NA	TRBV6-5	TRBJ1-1	CASSDRTLNTEAFF	TGTGCCAGCAGCGACCGGACCCTGAACACTGAAGCTTTCTTT
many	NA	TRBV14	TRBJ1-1	CASSRRENTEAFF	TGTGCCAGCAGCCGCAGGGAGAACACTGAAGCTTTCTTT
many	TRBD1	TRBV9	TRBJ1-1	CASARRDRGLNTEAFF	TGTGCCAGCGCTCGTAGGGACAGGGGCCTGAACACTGAAGCTTTCTTT
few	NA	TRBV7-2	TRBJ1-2	CASSLDRGAVIPYSGYTF	TGTGCCAGCAGCTTAGATAGGGGGGCAGTAATCCCTTATTCTGGCTACACCTTC
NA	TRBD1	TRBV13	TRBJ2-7	CASSIDRVSYEQYF	TGTGCCAGCAGTATTGACAGGGTGTCCTACGAGCAGTACTTC
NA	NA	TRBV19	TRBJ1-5	CASSSGRRSLQPQHF	TGTGCCAGTAGTTCGGGCAGGCGCAGTTTACAGCCCCAGCATTTT
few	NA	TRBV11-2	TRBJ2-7	CASSPRTVRYEQYF	TGTGCCAGCAGCCCCCGGACAGTTAGATACGAGCAGTACTTC